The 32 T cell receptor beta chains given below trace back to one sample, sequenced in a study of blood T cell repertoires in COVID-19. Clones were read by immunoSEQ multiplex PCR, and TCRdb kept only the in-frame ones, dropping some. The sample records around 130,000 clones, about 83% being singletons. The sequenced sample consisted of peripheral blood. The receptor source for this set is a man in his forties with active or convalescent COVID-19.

The CDR3 bases are TGTGCCAGCAGCACAGATAGGTACGAGCAGTACTTC. Its translation: CASSTDRYEQYF. The rearrangement joins TRBV18 to TRBJ2-7, with D unclear. CDR1 and CDR2 (germline): KGHSH, LQKENI. Trimming took off 8 bases at V and 4 bases at J, with 12 bases between the two ends. The CDR3 covers 12 residues.

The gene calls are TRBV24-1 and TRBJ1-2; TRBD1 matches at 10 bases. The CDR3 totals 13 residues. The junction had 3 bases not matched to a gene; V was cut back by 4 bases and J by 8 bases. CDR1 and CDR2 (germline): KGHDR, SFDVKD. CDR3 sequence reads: CATSDGQGEGYTF. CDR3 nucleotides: TGTGCCACCAGTGACGGACAGGGGGAAGGCTACACCTTC.

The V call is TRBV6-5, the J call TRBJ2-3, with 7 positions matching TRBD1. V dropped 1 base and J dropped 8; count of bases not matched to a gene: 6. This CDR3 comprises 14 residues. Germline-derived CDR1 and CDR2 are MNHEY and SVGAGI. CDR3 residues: CASSYFNRDSTQYF. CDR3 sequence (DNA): TGTGCCAGCAGTTACTTTAACAGGGACAGTACGCAGTATTTT.

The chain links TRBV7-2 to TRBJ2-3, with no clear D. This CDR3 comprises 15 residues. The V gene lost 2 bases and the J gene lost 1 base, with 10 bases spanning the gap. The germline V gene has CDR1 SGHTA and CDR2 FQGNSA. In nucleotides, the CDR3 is TGTGCCAGCAGCTTATGGCGGTTGGGCACAGATACGCAGTATTTT. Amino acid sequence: CASSLWRLGTDTQYF.

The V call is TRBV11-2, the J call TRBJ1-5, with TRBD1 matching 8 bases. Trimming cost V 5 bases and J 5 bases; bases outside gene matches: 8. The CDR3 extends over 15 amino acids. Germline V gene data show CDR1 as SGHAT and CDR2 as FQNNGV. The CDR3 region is CASSRGQVKDQPQHF. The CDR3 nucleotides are TGTGCCAGCAGCCGGGGACAGGTAAAGGATCAGCCCCAGCATTTT.

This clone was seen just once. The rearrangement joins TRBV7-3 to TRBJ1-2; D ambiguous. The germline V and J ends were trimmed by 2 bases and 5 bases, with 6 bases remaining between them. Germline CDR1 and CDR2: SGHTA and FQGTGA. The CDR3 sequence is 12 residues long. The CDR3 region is CASSLRGYGYTF. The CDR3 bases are TGTGCCAGCAGCTTACGAGGATATGGCTACACCTTC. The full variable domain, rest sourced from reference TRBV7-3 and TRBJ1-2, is GAGVSQTPSNKVTEKGKYVELRCDPISGHTALYWYRQSLGQGPEFLIYFQGTGAADDSGLPNDRFFAVRPEGSVSTLKIQRTERGDSAVYLCASSLRGYGYTFGSGTRLTVV.

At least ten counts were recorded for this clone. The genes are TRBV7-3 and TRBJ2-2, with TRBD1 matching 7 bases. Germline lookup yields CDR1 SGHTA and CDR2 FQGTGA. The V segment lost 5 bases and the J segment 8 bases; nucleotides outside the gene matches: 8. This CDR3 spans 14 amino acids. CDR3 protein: CASSTSTGLGELFF. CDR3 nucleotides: TGTGCCAGCAGCACGTCGACAGGGTTGGGGGAGCTGTTTTTT.

DNA for the CDR3: TGTGCCAGCAGCTTAATGCGGGGGGGTAACGCCGGGGAGCTGTTTTTT. Its translation is CASSLMRGGNAGELFF. The chain uses TRBV11-1 and TRBJ2-2, with 9 bases lining up with TRBD2. Germline CDR1 and CDR2: SGHAT and FQDESV (reference sequence). This CDR3 spans 16 amino acids. The V segment lost 2 bases and the J segment 6 bases; nucleotides outside the gene matches: 7. The whole variable domain, filled in from reference TRBV11-1 and TRBJ2-2, reads EAEVAQSPRYKITEKSQAVAFWCDPISGHATLYWYRQILGQGPELLVQFQDESVVDDSQLPKDRFSAERLKGVDSTLKIQPAELGDSAMYLCASSLMRGGNAGELFFGEGSRLTVL.

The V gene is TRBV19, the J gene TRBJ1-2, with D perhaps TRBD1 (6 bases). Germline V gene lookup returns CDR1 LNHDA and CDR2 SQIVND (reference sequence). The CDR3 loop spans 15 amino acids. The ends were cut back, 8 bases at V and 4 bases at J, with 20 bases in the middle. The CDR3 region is CASGEQGAVTYGYTF. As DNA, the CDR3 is TGTGCCAGTGGTGAACAGGGAGCGGTAACCTATGGCTACACCTTC.

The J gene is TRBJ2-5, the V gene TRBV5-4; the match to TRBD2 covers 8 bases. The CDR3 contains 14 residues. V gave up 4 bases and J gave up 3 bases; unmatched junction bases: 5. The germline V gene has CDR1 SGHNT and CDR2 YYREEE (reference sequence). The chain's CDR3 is CASSHPAGEETQYF. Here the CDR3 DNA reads TGTGCCAGCAGCCACCCAGCGGGGGAAGAGACCCAGTACTTC.

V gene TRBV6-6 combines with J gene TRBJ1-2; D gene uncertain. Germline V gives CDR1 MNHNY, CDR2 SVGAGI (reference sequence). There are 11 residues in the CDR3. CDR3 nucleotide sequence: TGTGGGAGCGCCGCCAGCGCTGGCTACACCTTC. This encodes CGSAASAGYTF.

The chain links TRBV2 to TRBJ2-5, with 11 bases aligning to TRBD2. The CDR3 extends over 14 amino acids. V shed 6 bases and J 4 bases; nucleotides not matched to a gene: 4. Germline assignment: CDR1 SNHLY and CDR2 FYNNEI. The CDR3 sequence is CASSLAGGRETQYF. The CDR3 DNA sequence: TGTGCCAGCAGCCTAGCGGGGGGTAGAGAGACCCAGTACTTC.

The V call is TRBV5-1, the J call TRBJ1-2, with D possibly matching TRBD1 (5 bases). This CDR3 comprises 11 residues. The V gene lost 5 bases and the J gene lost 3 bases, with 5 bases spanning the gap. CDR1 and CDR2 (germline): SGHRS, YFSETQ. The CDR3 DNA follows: TGCGCCAGCAGACAGGACTATGGCTACACCTTC. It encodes CASRQDYGYTF.

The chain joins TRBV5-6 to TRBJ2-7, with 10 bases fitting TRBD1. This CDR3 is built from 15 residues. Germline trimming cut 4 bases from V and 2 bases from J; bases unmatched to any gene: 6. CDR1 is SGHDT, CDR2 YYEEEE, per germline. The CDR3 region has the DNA TGTGCCAGCAGCCGCCGGGACAGGGGCACCTACGAGCAGTACTTC. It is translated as CASSRRDRGTYEQYF.

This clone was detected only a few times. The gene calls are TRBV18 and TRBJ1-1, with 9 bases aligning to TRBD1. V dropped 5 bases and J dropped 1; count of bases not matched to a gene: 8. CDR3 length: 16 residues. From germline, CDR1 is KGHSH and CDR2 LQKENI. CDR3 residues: CASSNRDREWNTEAFF. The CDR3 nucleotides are TGTGCCAGCTCAAACCGGGACAGGGAATGGAACACTGAAGCTTTCTTT.

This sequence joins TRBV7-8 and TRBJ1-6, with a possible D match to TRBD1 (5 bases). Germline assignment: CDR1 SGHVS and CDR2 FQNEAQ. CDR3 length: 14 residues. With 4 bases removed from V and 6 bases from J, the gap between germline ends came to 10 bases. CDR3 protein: CASSSGRGNSPLHF. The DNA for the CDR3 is TGTGCCAGCAGCTCAGGGCGGGGTAATTCACCCCTCCACTTT.

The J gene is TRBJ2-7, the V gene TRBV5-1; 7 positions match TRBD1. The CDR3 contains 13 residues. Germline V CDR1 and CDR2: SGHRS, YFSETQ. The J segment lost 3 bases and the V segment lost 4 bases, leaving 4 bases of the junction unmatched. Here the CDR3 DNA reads TGCGCCAGCAGCGCCGGGACAGTCTACGAGCAGTACTTC. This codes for CASSAGTVYEQYF.

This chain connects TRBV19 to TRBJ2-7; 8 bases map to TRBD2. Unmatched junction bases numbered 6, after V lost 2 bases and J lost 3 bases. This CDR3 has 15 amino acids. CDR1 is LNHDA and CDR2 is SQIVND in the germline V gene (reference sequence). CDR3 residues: CASSIQSGGFYEQYF. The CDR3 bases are TGTGCCAGTAGTATACAAAGCGGGGGCTTCTACGAGCAGTACTTC.

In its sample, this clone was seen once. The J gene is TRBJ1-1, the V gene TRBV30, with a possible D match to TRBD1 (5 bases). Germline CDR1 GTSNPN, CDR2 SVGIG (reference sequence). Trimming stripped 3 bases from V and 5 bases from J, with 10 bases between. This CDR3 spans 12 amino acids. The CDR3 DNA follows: TGTGCCTGGAGGCCCGGGGGTACTGAAGCTTTCTTT. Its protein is CAWRPGGTEAFF.

CDR3 region: CASSDEDRGLYEQYF. Written as DNA, the CDR3 is TGTGCCAGCAGTGATGAGGACAGGGGGCTCTACGAGCAGTACTTC. J is TRBJ2-7 and V is TRBV6-4; 11 nucleotides agree with TRBD1. Per the germline V gene, CDR1 is MRHNA and CDR2 is SNTAGT. After removal of 3 bases from V and 3 bases from J, the junction contained 4 bases not matched to a gene. This CDR3 is built from 15 residues.

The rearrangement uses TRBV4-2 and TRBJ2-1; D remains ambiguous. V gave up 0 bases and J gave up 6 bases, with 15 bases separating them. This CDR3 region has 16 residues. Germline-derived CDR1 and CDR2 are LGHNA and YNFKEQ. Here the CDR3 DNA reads TGTGCCAGCAGCCAAGACTCCGCTAAGAGGCCCAATGAGCAGTTCTTC. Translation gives CASSQDSAKRPNEQFF.

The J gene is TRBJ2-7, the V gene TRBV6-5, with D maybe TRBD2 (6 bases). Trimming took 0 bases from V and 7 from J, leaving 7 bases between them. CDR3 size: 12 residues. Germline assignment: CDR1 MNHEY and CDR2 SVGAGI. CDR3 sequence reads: CASSYSGGEQYF. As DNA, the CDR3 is TGTGCCAGCAGTTACTCCGGGGGAGAGCAGTACTTC.

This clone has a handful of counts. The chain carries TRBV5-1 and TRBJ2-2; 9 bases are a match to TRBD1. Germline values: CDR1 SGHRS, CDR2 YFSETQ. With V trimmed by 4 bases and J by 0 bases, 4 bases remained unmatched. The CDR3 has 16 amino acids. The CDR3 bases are TGCGCCAGCAGCCCCAGGACAGGGGCGAACACCGGGGAGCTGTTTTTT. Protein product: CASSPRTGANTGELFF. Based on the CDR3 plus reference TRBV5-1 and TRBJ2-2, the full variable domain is KAGVTQTPRYLIKTRGQQVTLSCSPISGHRSVSWYQQTPGQGLQFLFEYFSETQRNKGNFPGRFSGRQFSNSRSEMNVSTLELGDSALYLCASSPRTGANTGELFFGEGSRLTVL.

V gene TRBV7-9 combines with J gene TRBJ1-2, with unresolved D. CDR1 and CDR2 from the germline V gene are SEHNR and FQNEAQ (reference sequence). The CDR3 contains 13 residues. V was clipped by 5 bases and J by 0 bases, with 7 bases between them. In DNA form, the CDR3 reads TGTGCCAGCAGCAAGGGAGCTAACTATGGCTACACCTTC. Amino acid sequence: CASSKGANYGYTF.

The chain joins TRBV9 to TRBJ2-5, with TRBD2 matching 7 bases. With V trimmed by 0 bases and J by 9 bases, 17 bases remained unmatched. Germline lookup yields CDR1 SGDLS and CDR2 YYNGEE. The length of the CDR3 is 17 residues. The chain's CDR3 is CASSVGVVGSQGGPQYF. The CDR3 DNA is TGTGCCAGCAGCGTAGGAGTTGTTGGTAGCCAGGGAGGGCCCCAGTACTTC.

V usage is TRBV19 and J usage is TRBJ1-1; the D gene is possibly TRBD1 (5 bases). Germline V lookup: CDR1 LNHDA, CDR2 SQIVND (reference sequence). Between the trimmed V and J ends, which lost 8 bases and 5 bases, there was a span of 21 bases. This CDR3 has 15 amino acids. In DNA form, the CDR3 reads TGTGCCAGTCATTTCTGGGGGGGAACGGGGACTGAAGCTTTCTTT. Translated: CASHFWGGTGTEAFF.

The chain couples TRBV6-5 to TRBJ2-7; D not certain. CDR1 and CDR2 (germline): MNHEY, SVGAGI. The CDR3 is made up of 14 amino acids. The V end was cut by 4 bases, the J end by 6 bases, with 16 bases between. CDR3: CASSSSGPVVEQYF. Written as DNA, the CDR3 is TGTGCCAGCAGTTCGTCAGGTCCTGTGGTCGAGCAGTACTTC.

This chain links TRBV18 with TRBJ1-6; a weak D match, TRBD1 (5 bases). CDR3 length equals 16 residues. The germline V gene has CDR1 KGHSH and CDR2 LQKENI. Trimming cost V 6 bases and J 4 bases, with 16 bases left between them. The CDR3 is CASSLGQGFYNSPLHF. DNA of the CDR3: TGTGCCAGCTCGCTCGGGCAGGGCTTTTATAATTCACCCCTCCACTTT.

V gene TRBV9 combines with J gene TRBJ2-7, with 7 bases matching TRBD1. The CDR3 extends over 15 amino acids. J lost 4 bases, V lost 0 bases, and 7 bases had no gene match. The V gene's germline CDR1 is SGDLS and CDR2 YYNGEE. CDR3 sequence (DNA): TGTGCCAGCAGCGTAGCATGGGACAGACCTTACGAGCAGTACTTC. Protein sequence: CASSVAWDRPYEQYF.

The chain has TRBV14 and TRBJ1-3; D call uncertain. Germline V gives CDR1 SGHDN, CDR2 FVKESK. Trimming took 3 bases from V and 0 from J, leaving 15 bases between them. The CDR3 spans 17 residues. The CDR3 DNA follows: TGTGCCAGCAGCCATGGCCTTTCGACTGTCTCTGGAAACACCATATATTTT. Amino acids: CASSHGLSTVSGNTIYF.

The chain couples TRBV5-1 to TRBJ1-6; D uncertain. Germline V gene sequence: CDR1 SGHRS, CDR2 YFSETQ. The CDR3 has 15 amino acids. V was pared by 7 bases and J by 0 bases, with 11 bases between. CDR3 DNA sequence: TGCGCCAGCCGACTCGGGAGCTCCTATAATTCACCCCTCCACTTT. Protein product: CASRLGSSYNSPLHF.

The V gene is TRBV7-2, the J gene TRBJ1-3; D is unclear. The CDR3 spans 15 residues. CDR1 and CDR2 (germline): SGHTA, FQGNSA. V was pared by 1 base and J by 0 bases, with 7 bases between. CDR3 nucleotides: TGTGCCAGCAGCTTAGTATACAGCTCTGGAAACACCATATATTTT. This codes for CASSLVYSSGNTIYF.